These 14 T cell receptor beta chains were all obtained from the same sample, sequenced in a study of T cells in tumors after PD-1 blockade. Clones were read by immunoSEQ multiplex PCR, and TCRdb kept only the in-frame ones, dropping some. The sample lists some 66,000 clones, over 65% seen once, with approximately 4.5% in the top ten. This material consisted of PBMCs, taken after anti-PD-1 treatment. The receptors were gathered from a human donor with basal cell carcinoma.

This clone was counted once. The chain links TRBV2 to TRBJ2-1, with 7 nucleotides matching TRBD1. CDR1 and CDR2 from the germline V gene are SNHLY and FYNNEI. The CDR3 is made up of 15 amino acids. With 3 bases clipped from V and 0 bases from J, the junction kept 2 bases outside the gene matches. In DNA, the CDR3 is TGTGCCAGCAGTGATCAGGGGGACTCCTACAATGAGCAGTTCTTC. Residues: CASSDQGDSYNEQFF. Variable domain in full (rest from reference TRBV2 and TRBJ2-1): EPEVTQTPSHQVTQMGQEVILRCVPISNHLYFYWYRQILGQKVEFLVSFYNNEISEKSEIFDDQFSVERPDGSNFTLKIRSTKLEDSAMYFCASSDQGDSYNEQFFGPGTRLTVL.

This sequence joins TRBV14 and TRBJ1-1; no firm D call. The CDR3 loop spans 13 amino acids. The germline V gene has CDR1 SGHDN and CDR2 FVKESK. The V end lost 2 bases, the J end lost 5 bases, and 9 bases lay between the germline ends. The CDR3 sequence: CASSQQVGTEAFF. The CDR3 bases are TGTGCCAGCAGCCAACAGGTTGGGACTGAAGCTTTCTTT.

V gene TRBV18 combines with J gene TRBJ2-7; a possible D gene is TRBD2 (5 bases). V lost 3 bases, J lost 2 bases, and 11 bases lay in between. The CDR3 totals 14 residues. CDR1 KGHSH and CDR2 LQKENI come from the germline V gene. DNA of the CDR3: TGTGCCAGCTCACCGCAAGGACTGGCCTACGAGCAGTACTTC. Translated: CASSPQGLAYEQYF.

The table lists this clone with a few counts. This sequence joins TRBV10-3 and TRBJ2-7; possibly TRBD2 for D (5 bases). The germline gives CDR1 ENHRY, CDR2 SYGVKD. V shed 3 bases and J shed 7 bases, with 19 bases lying between them. The CDR3 covers 15 residues. The CDR3 bases are TGTGCCATCAGTGAAGGCTCCCTCGGGGAGAGAGAGCAGTACTTC. It specifies CAISEGSLGEREQYF.

This rearrangement joins TRBV4-2 to TRBJ1-5; D is undetermined. The CDR3 extends over 15 amino acids. CDR1 is LGHNA and CDR2 is YNFKEQ in the germline V gene. The V and J ends lost 1 base and 0 bases respectively, with 7 bases between them. The CDR3 here is CASSQGDYSNQPQHF. CDR3 DNA sequence: TGTGCCAGCAGCCAAGGAGACTATAGCAATCAGCCCCAGCATTTT.

The V gene is TRBV5-6, the J gene TRBJ2-7; perhaps TRBD2 as D (7 bases). The CDR3 is 14 residues long. With 0 bases removed from V and 7 bases from J, the gap between germline ends came to 14 bases. Germline CDR1 reads SGHDT; CDR2 reads YYEEEE. The CDR3 nucleotides are TGTGCCAGCAGCTTGGGTCCAGGGGAGGGGGAGCAGTACTTC. It translates to CASSLGPGEGEQYF.

This rearrangement joins TRBV7-9 to TRBJ1-6; 10 bases are shared with TRBD1. Germline values: CDR1 SEHNR, CDR2 FQNEAQ (reference sequence). This CDR3 has 19 amino acids. The J segment lost 0 bases and the V segment lost 5 bases, leaving 10 bases of the junction unmatched. The CDR3 spells CASSRGGQGTASYNSPLHF. CDR3 bases: TGTGCCAGCAGCCGCGGGGGACAGGGGACGGCCTCCTATAATTCACCCCTCCACTTT.

The chain has TRBV6-4 and TRBJ2-3; D call uncertain. The CDR3 is made up of 16 amino acids. V shed 0 bases and J shed 0 bases, with 10 bases lying between them. Germline V gene lookup returns CDR1 MRHNA and CDR2 SNTAGT. The CDR3 nucleotides read TGTGCCAGCAGTGACTCGGTGGCCACTAGCACAGATACGCAGTATTTT. Translation gives CASSDSVATSTDTQYF.

The chain links TRBV3-1 (or the pseudogene TRBV3-2) to TRBJ1-1, with TRBD1 identical over 9 bases. This CDR3 spans 13 amino acids. The V gene's germline CDR1 is LGHDT and CDR2 YNNKEL (reference sequence). V was pared by 6 bases and J by 5 bases, with 4 bases of the junction left unmatched. The CDR3 is CASRLQGATEAFF. The CDR3 bases are TGTGCCAGCAGACTACAGGGGGCAACTGAAGCTTTCTTT.

The table lists this clone with a count of one. V and J are TRBV13 and TRBJ2-1; D gene unclear. Germline lookup yields CDR1 PRHDT and CDR2 FYEKMQ (reference sequence). Trimming removed 0 bases at V and 2 bases at J, with 8 bases between. CDR3 length: 15 amino acids. Here the CDR3 DNA reads TGTGCCAGCAGCTTAGGCGGTGCCCCCTACAATGAGCAGTTCTTC. As protein: CASSLGGAPYNEQFF.

This clone was detected only once. This sequence joins TRBV5-5 and TRBJ1-5; no definite D call. Germline loops: CDR1 SGHKS, CDR2 YYEKEE (reference sequence). V lost 5 bases to trimming and J lost 0 bases, with 15 bases between them. CDR3 length: 16 residues. CDR3 sequence: CASRPDGPYSNQPQHF. The CDR3 nucleotides are TGTGCCAGCAGACCGGACGGACCATATAGCAATCAGCCCCAGCATTTT.

The DNA of the CDR3 is TGTGCCAGCAGCGACTCTTTCGGACAGAGAACTGAAGCTTTCTTT. It encodes CASSDSFGQRTEAFF. The J gene is TRBJ1-1, the V gene TRBV6-5; TRBD1 is a possible D gene (6 bases). V lost 6 bases to trimming and J lost 5 bases, with 19 bases between them. CDR1 and CDR2 from the germline V gene are MNHEY and SVGAGI. The length of the CDR3 is 15 residues.

This rearrangement joins TRBV5-1 to TRBJ2-5; weak D call: TRBD2 (5 bases). Trimming shortened V by 0 bases and J by 6 bases, and 15 bases separated the two germline ends. Germline values: CDR1 SGHRS, CDR2 YFSETQ. This CDR3 has 15 amino acids. The CDR3 coding sequence is TGCGCCAGCAGCTTGGCGCCCGAGGGTGGAAAGACCCAGTACTTC. As protein: CASSLAPEGGKTQYF.

This clone was counted a single time. V usage is TRBV6-6 and J usage is TRBJ1-1, with D maybe TRBD1 (6 bases). The CDR3 consists of 15 residues. Trimming took off 5 bases at V and 1 base at J, with 14 bases between the two ends. Looked up from germline, CDR1 is MNHNY and CDR2 is SVGAGI (reference sequence). The CDR3 loop is CASSNWDTRNTEAFF. The CDR3, as DNA: TGTGCCAGCAGTAACTGGGACACCAGGAACACTGAAGCTTTCTTT.